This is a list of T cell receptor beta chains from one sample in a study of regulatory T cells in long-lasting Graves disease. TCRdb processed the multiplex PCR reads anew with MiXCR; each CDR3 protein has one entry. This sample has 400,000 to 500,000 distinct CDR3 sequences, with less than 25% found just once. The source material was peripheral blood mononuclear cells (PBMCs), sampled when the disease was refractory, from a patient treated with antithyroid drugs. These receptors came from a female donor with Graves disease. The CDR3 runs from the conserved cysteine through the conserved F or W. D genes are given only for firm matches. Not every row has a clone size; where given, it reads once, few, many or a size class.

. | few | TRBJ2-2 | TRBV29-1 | TGCAGCGTTCTAGATGCCGGGGAGCTGTTTTTT | CSVLDAGELFF
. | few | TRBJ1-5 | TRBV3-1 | TGTGCCAGCAGCTACAAAAATCAGCCCCAGCATTTT | CASSYKNQPQHF
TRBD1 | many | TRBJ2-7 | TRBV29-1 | TGCAGCGCCGGAGGGGACAGGGGCGGAGAGCAGTACTTC | CSAGGDRGGEQYF
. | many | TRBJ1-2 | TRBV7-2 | TGTGCCAGCAGCCCCGTTCTCGAGGGAGGGGGCTACACCTTC | CASSPVLEGGGYTF
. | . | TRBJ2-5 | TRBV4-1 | TGCGCCAGCAGCCAATCGGGACTTCAAGAGACCCAGTACTTC | CASSQSGLQETQYF
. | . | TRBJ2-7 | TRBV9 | TGTGCCAGCAGCGTAGGGGAAGGTCGGAAGATCTACGAGCAGTACTTC | CASSVGEGRKIYEQYF
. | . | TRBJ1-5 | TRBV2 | TGTGCCAGCAGTGCAGGGAGAGACCAGCCCCAGCATTTT | CASSAGRDQPQHF
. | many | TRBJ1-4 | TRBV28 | TGTGCCAGCAGTTTCCTATCCGGGGGGGATAATGAAAAACTGTTTTTT | CASSFLSGGDNEKLFF
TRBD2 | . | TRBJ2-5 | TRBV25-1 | TGTGCCAGCAGTATGACTAGCGGGAGAGGAACCCAGTACTTC | CASSMTSGRGTQYF
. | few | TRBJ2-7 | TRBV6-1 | TGTGCCAGCAGTCCCCGGGGTGGGGGGCAGTACTTC | CASSPRGGGQYF
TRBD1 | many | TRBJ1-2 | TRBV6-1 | TGTGCCAGCAGTGGTGACAGGGTCCGAAACTATGGCTACACCTTC | CASSGDRVRNYGYTF
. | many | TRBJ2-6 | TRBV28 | TGTGCCAGCAGAACCTCTGGGGCCAACGTCCTGACTTTC | CASRTSGANVLTF
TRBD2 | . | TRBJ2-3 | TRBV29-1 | TGCAGCGTGGGGACTAGCGGGAGTTGGACAGATACGCAGTATTTT | CSVGTSGSWTDTQYF
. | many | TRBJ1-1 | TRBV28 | TGTGCCAACAGTTTGCAACACTCTATGGCTTTCTTT | CANSLQHSMAFF
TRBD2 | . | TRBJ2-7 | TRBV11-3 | TGTGCCAGCAGCTCTTCGACTAGCGCCTACGAGCAGTACTTC | CASSSSTSAYEQYF
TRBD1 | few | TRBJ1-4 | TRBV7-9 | TGTGCCAGCAGCTGGCTAGGGACAGGGGTTAATGAAAAACTGTTTTTT | CASSWLGTGVNEKLFF
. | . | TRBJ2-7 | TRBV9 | TGTGCCAGCAGCGTAGGGGGGACCAACGAGCAGTACTTC | CASSVGGTNEQYF
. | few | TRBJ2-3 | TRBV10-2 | TGCGCCAGCAGTGAGGCGACCTTAGATACGCAGTATTTT | CASSEATLDTQYF
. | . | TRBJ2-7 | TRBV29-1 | TGCAGCGTTGCGCGGCGGAACGAGCAGTACTTC | CSVARRNEQYF
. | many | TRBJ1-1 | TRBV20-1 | TGCAGTGCTAGCCGCACGCGGGGGGCTGAAGCTTTCTTT | CSASRTRGAEAFF
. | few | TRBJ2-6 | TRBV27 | TGTGCCAGCAGGGGGTTACACTCTGGGGCCAACGTCCTGACTTTC | CASRGLHSGANVLTF
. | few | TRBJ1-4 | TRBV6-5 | TGTGCCAGCAGTTACTCGTCACCGGATAATGAAAAACTGTTTTTT | CASSYSSPDNEKLFF
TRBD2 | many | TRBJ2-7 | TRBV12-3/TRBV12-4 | TGTGCCAGCCGGGAGGCCCAAACCTACGAGCAGTACTTC | CASREAQTYEQYF
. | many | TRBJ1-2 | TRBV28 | TGTGCCAGCAGACCGGACCCGAATGATGGCTACACCTTC | CASRPDPNDGYTF
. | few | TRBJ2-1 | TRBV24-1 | TGTGCCACCAGTGGTTCTAGGGGCTATGAGCAGTTCTTC | CATSGSRGYEQFF
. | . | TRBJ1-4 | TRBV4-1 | TGCGCCAGCAGCCATCCTGGACAGAGCGATTCTGCTAATGAAAAACTGTTTTTT | CASSHPGQSDSANEKLFF
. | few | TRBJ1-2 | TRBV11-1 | TGTGCCAGCACCAAAAAGGGAAAGGGGACCGGTGATGGCTACACCTTC | CASTKKGKGTGDGYTF
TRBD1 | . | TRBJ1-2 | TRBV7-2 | TGTGCCAGCGGCCAACCGACAGGGGTCGGCTACACCTTC | CASGQPTGVGYTF
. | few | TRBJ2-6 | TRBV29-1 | TGCAGCGTTGCCCCTGGGGCTGGGGCCAACGTCCTGACTTTC | CSVAPGAGANVLTF
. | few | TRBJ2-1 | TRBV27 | TGTGCCAGCAGTTTAGCGGGGGCCCTCGATGAGCAGTTCTTC | CASSLAGALDEQFF
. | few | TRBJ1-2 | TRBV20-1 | TGCAGTGCTACGGGACGGGCCGCTCGCTATGGCTACACCTTC | CSATGRAARYGYTF
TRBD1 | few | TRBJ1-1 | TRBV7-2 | TGTGCCAGCAGCTTACTGGACAGGGTCGGGAACACTGAAGCTTTCTTT | CASSLLDRVGNTEAFF
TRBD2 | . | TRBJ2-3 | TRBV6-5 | TGTGCCAGCCGAGATAGCGGGGGGCGCACCAATACGCAGTATTTT | CASRDSGGRTNTQYF
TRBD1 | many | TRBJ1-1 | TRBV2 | TGTGCCAGCAGTGAGGACAGGGGCTGGACTGAAGCTTTCTTT | CASSEDRGWTEAFF
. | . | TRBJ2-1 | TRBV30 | TGTGCCTGGAGTGTCGCTAGCTCCTACAATGAGCAGTTCTTC | CAWSVASSYNEQFF
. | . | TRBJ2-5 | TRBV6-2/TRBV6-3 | TGTGCCAGTAGGGATGGGACCGAGTTCCAAGAGACCCAGTACTTC | CASRDGTEFQETQYF
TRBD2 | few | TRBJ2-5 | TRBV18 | TGTGCCAGCTCACCTCGACTAGCGGAGTTCCAAGAGACCCAGTACTTC | CASSPRLAEFQETQYF
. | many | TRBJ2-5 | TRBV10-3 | TGTGCCATCAGTGAGTCTTCCGGAGACTTTCAAGAGACCCAGTACTTC | CAISESSGDFQETQYF
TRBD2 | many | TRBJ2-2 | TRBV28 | TGTGCCAGCACAGTAGCGGGTAGCACCGGGGAGCTGTTTTTT | CASTVAGSTGELFF
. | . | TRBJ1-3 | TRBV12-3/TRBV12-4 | TGTGCCAGCAGTTACCCCCGGCCGAGTTACTCTGGAAACACCATATATTTT | CASSYPRPSYSGNTIYF
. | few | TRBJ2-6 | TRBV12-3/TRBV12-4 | TGTGCCAGCAGTTATCCCCCCTCTGGGGCCAACGTCCTGACTTTC | CASSYPPSGANVLTF
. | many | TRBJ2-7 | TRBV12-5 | TGTGCTACCGCGAGGACACGGGAGTACTACGAGCAGTACTTC | CATARTREYYEQYF
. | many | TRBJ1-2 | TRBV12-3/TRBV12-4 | TGTGCCATACTGGGCAGGGCTAGGGAGTATGGCTACACCTTC | CAILGRAREYGYTF
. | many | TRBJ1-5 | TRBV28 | TGTGCCAGCAGTGACTATAGCAATCAGCCCCAGCATTTT | CASSDYSNQPQHF
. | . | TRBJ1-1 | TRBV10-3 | TGTGCCATCAGTGTGGCGCGGGGCACTGAAGCTTTCTTT | CAISVARGTEAFF
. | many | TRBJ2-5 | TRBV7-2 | TGTGCCAGCAGCTTAGTCGGGGCAGGGCAAGAGACCCAGTACTTC | CASSLVGAGQETQYF
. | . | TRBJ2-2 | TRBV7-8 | TGTGCCAGCACCCTGACAGGGAACACCGGGGAGCTGTTTTTT | CASTLTGNTGELFF
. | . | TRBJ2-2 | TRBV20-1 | TGCAGTGCTTTAGGACTGCCCGGGGAGCTGTTTTTT | CSALGLPGELFF
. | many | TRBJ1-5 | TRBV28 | TGTGCCAGCAGCGACCCGCCGAGCAATCAGCCCCAGCATTTT | CASSDPPSNQPQHF